These 5 T cell receptor beta chains came from one sample sequenced in a study of T cell repertoires in cytomegalovirus infection (dated by TCRdb to the late 2010s). The sequencer listed for this sample is Illumina HiSeq 1500. The public reads were reanalyzed by TCRdb: fastp trimming at Q25, MiXCR alignment, in-frame beta chains only. Under each unique CDR3 protein, matching rows form one entry showing the most common genes and DNA. The sample table records approximately 310,000 distinct CDR3 sequences; around a quarter of these occur just once. Jointly, the top ten make up 13% of the sample. These TCRs' antigens remain unknown. The sample's treatment or condition label, in plain terms: in vitro stimulation with specific CMV peptide epitopes to enrich CMV-specific T cells. Sequenced material: cultured PBMCs, taken from culture after CMV antigen stimulation. Source of these receptors: a human donor in good health (CMV status not recorded). Some clones in this sample may be carry-over from other donors' samples.

The V and J genes are TRBV12-3 or TRBV12-4 and TRBJ2-5, with D perhaps given as TRBD1 or TRBD2 (6 bases each). The ends were cut back, 6 bases at V and 5 bases at J, with 16 bases in the middle. CDR3 length equals 14 residues. The CDR3 DNA follows: TGTGCCAGCAGCCACACCCAGGGGAGGGAGACCCAGTACTTC. Its protein product is CASSHTQGRETQYF.

The chain combines TRBV6-8 with TRBJ1-6; 8 bases are shared with TRBD1. V shed 4 bases, J shed 7 bases, and the junction held 9 bases outside the gene matches. This CDR3 has 16 residues. Germline V lookup: CDR1 MNHGY, CDR2 SAAAGT. The CDR3 sequence: CASSSDRGLRNSPLHF. CDR3 nucleotides: TGTGCCAGCAGTTCAGACAGGGGTTTGCGGAATTCACCCCTCCACTTT.

This clonotype was recorded once. A much more abundant neighbour one base away suggests this may be a read error. The gene calls are TRBV2 and TRBJ2-5; 8 bases agree with TRBD1. V dropped 6 bases and J dropped 2; count of bases not matched to a gene: 5. This CDR3 is built from 14 residues. Per the germline V gene, CDR1 is SNHLY and CDR2 is FYNNEI. The CDR3 sequence: CASSPGQAQETQYF. The CDR3 bases are TGTGCCAGCAGCCCGGGACAGGCGCAAGAGACCCAGTACTTC.

Many counts were recorded for this clonotype. The CDR3 loop reads CASSPGGGGNQPQHF. The CDR3 bases are TGTGCCAGCAGCCCCGGGGGGGGTGGCAATCAGCCCCAGCATTTT. The V and J genes are TRBV6-1 and TRBJ1-5; perhaps TRBD1 as D (5 bases). The CDR3 has 15 amino acids. Germline CDR1 and CDR2: MNHNS and SASEGT. The V gene lost 6 bases and the J gene lost 2 bases, with 14 bases spanning the gap.

The J gene is TRBJ2-1, the V gene TRBV19; 11 bases match TRBD1. The CDR3 extends over 15 amino acids. Germline V gives CDR1 LNHDA, CDR2 SQIVND (reference sequence). After removal of 7 bases from V and 7 bases from J, the junction contained 9 bases not matched to a gene. In DNA form, the CDR3 reads TGTGCCAGTATCCCCAGGACAGGGGGCTGGAATGAGCAGTTCTTC. This encodes CASIPRTGGWNEQFF. Full variable domain (missing parts from reference TRBV19 and TRBJ2-1): DGGITQSPKYLFRKEGQNVTLSCEQNLNHDAMYWYRQDPGQGLRLIYYSQIVNDFQKGDIAEGYSVSREKKESFPLTVTSAQKNPTAFYLCASIPRTGGWNEQFFGPGTRLTVL.